The TCR beta chain described here comes from a study of shared clonotypes between healthy human individuals. Study observations and caveats: The naive CD4 repertoires of a handful of donors were compared, and approximately 4.5% of clonotypes were shared.

The deep-level immunoSEQ assay was used. Only in-frame clones appear in the TCRdb table, and some are missing; sequencing was by immunoSEQ multiplex PCR. The sample includes 1.5 million to 2.5 million clones, around 96% of them seen just once. The V end was cut by 2 bases, the J end by 6 bases, with 15 bases between. Germline values: CDR1 SGHDT, CDR2 YYEEEE. This CDR3 contains 14 residues. The naive CD8 subset, CD45RO-negative cells positively selected for CCR7, excluded terminally differentiated effector memory CD45RA+ cells. For this clone: What it recognizes is unknown.

Sequenced input: naive CD8+ T cells sorted from blood. V usage is TRBV5-6 and J usage is TRBJ2-7; the D gene is possibly TRBD1 (5 bases). The origin of this receptor is a man younger than 30 in good health. DNA for the CDR3: TGTGCCAGCAGCTTTGGGGCCAGGGTCCGCGAGCAGTACTTC. Protein sequence: CASSFGARVREQYF. The variable domain in full, completed from reference TRBV5-6 and TRBJ2-7, reads DAGVTQSPTHLIKTRGQQVTLRCSPKSGHDTVSWYQQALGQGPQFIFQYYEEEERQRGNFPDRFSGHQFPNYSSELNVNALLLGDSALYLCASSFGARVREQYFGPGTRLTVT.